These 2 T cell receptor beta chains were all obtained from the same sample, sequenced in a study of CD8 T cells in Susac syndrome. Random hexamers served to reverse transcribe roughly 0.45 to 1 ug RNA. A single record per CDR3 protein comes from TCRdb applying MiXCR to the immunoSEQ multiplex PCR reads. The data hold roughly 190,000 distinct CDR3 sequences, with about 91% observed a single time. Sequencing was carried out using CD4+ T cells from PBMCs. These receptors were collected from a human donor with Susac syndrome.

The gene calls are TRBV5-1 and TRBJ1-3; 8 bases fit TRBD1. The CDR3 is 16 amino acids. With 4 bases clipped from V and 2 bases from J, the junction kept 8 bases outside the gene matches. Germline CDR1 and CDR2: SGHRS and YFSETQ. The CDR3 bases are TGCGCCAGCAGCCTCGGGACAGGACAGGCTGGAAACACCATATATTTT. This gives the protein CASSLGTGQAGNTIYF.

The gene calls are TRBV3-1 and TRBJ2-1; 11 bases fit TRBD2. CDR1 is LGHDT and CDR2 is YNNKEL in the germline V gene (reference sequence). This CDR3 has 16 residues. Unmatched junction bases numbered 7, after V lost 4 bases and J lost 5 bases. The CDR3 DNA follows: TGTGCCAGCAGCCGGATTAGCGGGAGGGCCGACAATGAGCAGTTCTTC. Its translation: CASSRISGRADNEQFF.